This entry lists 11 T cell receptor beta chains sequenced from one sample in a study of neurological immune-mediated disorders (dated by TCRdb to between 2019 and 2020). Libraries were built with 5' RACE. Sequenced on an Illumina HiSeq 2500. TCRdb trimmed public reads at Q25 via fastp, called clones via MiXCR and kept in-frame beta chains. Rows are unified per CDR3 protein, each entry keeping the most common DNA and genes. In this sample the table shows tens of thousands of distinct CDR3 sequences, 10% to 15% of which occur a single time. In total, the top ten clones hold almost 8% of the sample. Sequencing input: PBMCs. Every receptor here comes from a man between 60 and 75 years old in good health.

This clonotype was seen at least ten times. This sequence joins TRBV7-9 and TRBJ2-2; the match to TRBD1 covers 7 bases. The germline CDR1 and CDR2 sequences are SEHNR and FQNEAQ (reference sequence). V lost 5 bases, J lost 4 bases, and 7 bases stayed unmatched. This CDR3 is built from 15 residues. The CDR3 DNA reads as TGTGCCAGCAGCCCAGACAGGGCAGGCACCGGGGAGCTGTTTTTT. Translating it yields CASSPDRAGTGELFF.

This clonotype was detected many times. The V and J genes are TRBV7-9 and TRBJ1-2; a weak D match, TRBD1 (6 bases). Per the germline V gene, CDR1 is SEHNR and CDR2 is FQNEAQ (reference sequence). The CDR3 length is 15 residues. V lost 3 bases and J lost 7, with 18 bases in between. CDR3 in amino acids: CASSFGTNPLGGYTF. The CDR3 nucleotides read TGTGCCAGCAGCTTCGGGACAAATCCACTGGGTGGCTACACCTTC.

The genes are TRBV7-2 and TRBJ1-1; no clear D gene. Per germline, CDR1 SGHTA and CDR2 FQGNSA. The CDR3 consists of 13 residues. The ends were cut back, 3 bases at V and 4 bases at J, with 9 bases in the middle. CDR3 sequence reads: CASSFGQATEAFF. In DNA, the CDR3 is TGTGCCAGCAGCTTTGGGCAGGCCACTGAAGCTTTCTTT.

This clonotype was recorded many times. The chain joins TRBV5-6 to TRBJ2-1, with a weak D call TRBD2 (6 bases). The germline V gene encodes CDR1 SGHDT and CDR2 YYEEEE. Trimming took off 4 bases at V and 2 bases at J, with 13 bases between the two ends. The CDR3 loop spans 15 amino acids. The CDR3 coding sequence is TGTGCCAGCAGCCCAGGAGGGGCCACCTACAATGAGCAGTTCTTC. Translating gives CASSPGGATYNEQFF.

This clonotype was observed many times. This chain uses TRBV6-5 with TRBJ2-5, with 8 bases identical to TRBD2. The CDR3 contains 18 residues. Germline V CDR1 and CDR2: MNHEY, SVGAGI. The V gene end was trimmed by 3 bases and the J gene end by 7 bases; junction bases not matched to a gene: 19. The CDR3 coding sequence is TGTGCCAGCAGTTATGGGCCGGGGGGGTCCCCTTTATTATGGACCCAGTACTTC. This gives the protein CASSYGPGGSPLLWTQYF.

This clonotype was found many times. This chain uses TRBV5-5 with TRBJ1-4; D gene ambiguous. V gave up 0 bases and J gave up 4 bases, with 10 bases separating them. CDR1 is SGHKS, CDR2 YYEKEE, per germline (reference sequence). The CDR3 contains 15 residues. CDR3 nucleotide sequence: TGTGCCAGCAGCTTGGATCTACGTAGTAATGAAAAACTGTTTTTT. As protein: CASSLDLRSNEKLFF.

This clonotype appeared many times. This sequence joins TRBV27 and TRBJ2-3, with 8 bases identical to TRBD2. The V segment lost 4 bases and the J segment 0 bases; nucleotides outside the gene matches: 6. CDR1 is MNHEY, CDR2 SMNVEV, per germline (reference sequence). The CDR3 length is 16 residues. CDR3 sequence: CASSSGTRGSTDTQYF. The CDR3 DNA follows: TGTGCCAGCAGTTCCGGGACTAGGGGAAGCACAGATACGCAGTATTTT.

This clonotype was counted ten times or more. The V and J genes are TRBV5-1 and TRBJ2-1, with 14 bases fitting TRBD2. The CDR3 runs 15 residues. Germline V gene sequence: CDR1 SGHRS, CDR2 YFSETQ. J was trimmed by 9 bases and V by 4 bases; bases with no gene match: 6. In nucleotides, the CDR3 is TGCGCCAGCAGCCTCGGACTAGCGGGAGGCTTTGAGCAGTTCTTC. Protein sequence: CASSLGLAGGFEQFF.

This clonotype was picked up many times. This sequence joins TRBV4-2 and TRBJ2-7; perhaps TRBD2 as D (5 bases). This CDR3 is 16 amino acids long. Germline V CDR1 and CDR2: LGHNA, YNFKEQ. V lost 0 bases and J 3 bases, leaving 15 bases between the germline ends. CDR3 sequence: CASSQDRGSAYYEQYF. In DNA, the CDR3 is TGTGCCAGCAGCCAAGATCGGGGTAGCGCCTACTACGAGCAGTACTTC.

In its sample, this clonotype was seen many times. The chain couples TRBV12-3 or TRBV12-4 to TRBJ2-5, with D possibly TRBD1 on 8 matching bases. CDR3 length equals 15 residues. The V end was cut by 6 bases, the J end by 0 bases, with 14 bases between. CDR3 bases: TGTGCCAGCAGCCACAGGGGGGGGTACCAAGAGACCCAGTACTTC. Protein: CASSHRGGYQETQYF.

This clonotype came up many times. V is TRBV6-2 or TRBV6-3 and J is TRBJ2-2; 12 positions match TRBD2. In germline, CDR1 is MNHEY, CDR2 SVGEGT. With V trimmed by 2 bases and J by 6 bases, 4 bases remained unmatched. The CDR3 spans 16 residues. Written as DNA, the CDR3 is TGTGCCAGCAGTTACCGGACTAGCGGGGAGTCCGGGGAGCTGTTTTTT. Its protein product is CASSYRTSGESGELFF.